The clone carrying this T cell receptor beta chain was counted once. Original handling: By means of reference gene primer amplification, nucleated cell counts were estimated. This table comes from immunoSEQ multiplex PCR, and its TCRdb copy is limited to in-frame clones, with some not included. V and J calls and clone size follow that table, whereas D and trimming were derived from the DNA. The sample has about 170,000 clones, approximately 82% seen once. Everyone who took part was about 18 to 90 years old, and they came from 24 US areas. Participant-given clinical history determined each cohort assignment. The sample comes from a study of blood T cell repertoires in COVID-19. Study context: From the United States, Italy and Spain came samples of acute and convalescent COVID-19.

The sample was PBMCs or T cells enriched from blood (not recorded which). The TCR comes from a woman aged 50 to 60 in a cohort exposed to, infected with or recovered from COVID-19 (not recorded which).

As DNA, the CDR3 is TGTGCCAGCAGCTTAGACAGGGTGGATTTTACTGGCTACACCTTC. Protein product: CASSLDRVDFTGYTF. The chain is built from TRBV11-1 and TRBJ1-2; TRBD1 is a possible D gene (6 bases). Trimming pared 1 base from V and 7 bases from J, leaving 16 bases between. The CDR3 has 15 amino acids. CDR1 and CDR2 (germline): SGHAT, FQDESV (reference sequence).